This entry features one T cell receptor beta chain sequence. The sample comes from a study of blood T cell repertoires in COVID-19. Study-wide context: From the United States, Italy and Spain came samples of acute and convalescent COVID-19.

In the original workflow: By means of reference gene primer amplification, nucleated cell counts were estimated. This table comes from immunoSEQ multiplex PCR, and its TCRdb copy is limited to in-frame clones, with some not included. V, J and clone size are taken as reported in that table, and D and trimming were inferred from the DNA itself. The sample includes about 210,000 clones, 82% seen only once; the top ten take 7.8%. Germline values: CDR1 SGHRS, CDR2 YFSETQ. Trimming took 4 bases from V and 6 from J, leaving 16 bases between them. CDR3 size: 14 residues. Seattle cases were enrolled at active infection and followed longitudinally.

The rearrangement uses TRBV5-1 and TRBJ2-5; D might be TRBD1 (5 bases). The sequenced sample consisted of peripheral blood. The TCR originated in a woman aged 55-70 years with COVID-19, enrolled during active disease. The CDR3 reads CASSREQGGKTQYF. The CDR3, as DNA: TGCGCCAGCAGCCGTGAGCAGGGTGGGAAGACCCAGTACTTC.